The 30 T cell receptor beta chains presented below share a single source sample, sequenced in a study of Graves' ophthalmopathy and Graves' hyperthyroidism. Amplified TCR beta CDR3 regions were obtained using RNA transcripts as template. Second-round multiplex PCR followed a first-round RT-PCR using HTBI primers. TCRdb re-called the multiplex PCR reads through MiXCR, storing one row per CDR3 protein. The profile covers 600,000 to 950,000 distinct CDR3 sequences, with roughly two fifths appearing a single time and 44% taken by the ten largest. Source material: peripheral blood. These receptors were obtained from an adult man with Graves' ophthalmopathy.

A note on this clonotype: The germline gene is not matched at one end of the junction; a read error may be the cause. CDR3 protein: CANSECRWNTEAFF. The DNA of the CDR3 is TGCGCCAACAGTGAGTGTAGATGGAACACTGAAGCTTTCTTT. V is TRBV10-1 and J is TRBJ1-1; D ambiguous. Looked up from germline, CDR1 is WNHNN and CDR2 is SYGVQD (reference sequence). This CDR3 has 14 amino acids.

This clonotype occurred many times. The chain combines TRBV12-3 or TRBV12-4 with TRBJ1-2; D is ambiguous. V was cut by 9 bases and J by 0 bases, with 8 bases left in between. The CDR3 consists of 12 residues. This chain's CDR3 is CASRSSNYGYTF. The DNA for the CDR3 is TGTGCCAGTAGGAGTTCTAACTATGGCTACACCTTC.

The chain has TRBV24-1 and TRBJ1-5; perhaps TRBD1 as D (6 bases). CDR3 length: 15 amino acids. CDR1 and CDR2 (germline): KGHDR, SFDVKD. The V end lost 4 bases, the J end lost 11 bases, and 20 bases lay between the germline ends. The CDR3 loop is CATSDSGSKGETQHF. CDR3 nucleotides: TGTGCCACCAGTGACTCAGGGTCTAAGGGGGAGACCCAGCATTTT.

The chain is built from TRBV20-1 and TRBJ1-5; 12 bases line up with TRBD1. V lost 5 bases and J lost 2; bases outside the gene matches: 7. The CDR3 extends over 16 amino acids. Looked up from germline, CDR1 is DFQATT and CDR2 is SNEGSKA (reference sequence). As DNA, the CDR3 is TGCAGTGCTTCCCGGGACAGGGGGCTCGGCAATCAGCCCCAGCATTTT. Translating gives CSASRDRGLGNQPQHF.

The V and J genes are TRBV12-3 or TRBV12-4 and TRBJ1-1; 9 bases align to TRBD1. This CDR3 has 14 amino acids. J lost 5 bases, V lost 8 bases, and 9 bases had no gene match. CDR3 DNA sequence: TGTGCCAGCGCGCCCACAGGGGGCGAGACTGAAGCTTTCTTT. Amino acid sequence: CASAPTGGETEAFF.

This clonotype was counted a single time. The J gene is TRBJ1-4, the V gene TRBV28; no clear D. Trimming removed 4 bases at V and 0 bases at J, with 12 bases between. Germline CDR1 reads MDHEN; CDR2 reads SYDVKM. This CDR3 is 16 amino acids long. CDR3 bases: TGTGCCAGCAGTTCCTCATGGGATGCAACTAATGAAAAACTGTTTTTT. This translates into CASSSSWDATNEKLFF.

The count of this clonotype is one. The chain links TRBV7-2 to TRBJ2-7, with D perhaps TRBD1 (5 bases). Trimming removed 6 bases at V and 3 bases at J, with 9 bases between. CDR3 length equals 12 residues. The V gene's germline CDR1 is SGHTA and CDR2 FQGNSA. CDR3 nucleotides: TGTGCCAGCAGTTGGGGCATCTACGAGCAGTACTTC. Protein: CASSWGIYEQYF.

There are a few counts of this clonotype. The gene calls are TRBV11-2 and TRBJ2-2; no reliable D call. V dropped 11 bases and J dropped 0 bases, with 13 bases sitting between them. Germline loops: CDR1 SGHAT, CDR2 FQNNGV. There are 14 residues in the CDR3. The CDR3 reads CAGSGPANTGELFF. The DNA of the CDR3 is TGTGCCGGGTCCGGGCCGGCGAACACCGGGGAGCTGTTTTTT.

This clonotype was counted at least ten times. The V gene is TRBV9, the J gene TRBJ2-5, with 7 nucleotides matching TRBD1. J lost 5 bases, V lost 4 bases, and 8 bases had no gene match. CDR1 and CDR2 (germline): SGDLS, YYNGEE. The CDR3 has 14 residues. CDR3 in amino acids: CASSSGQLAETQYF. DNA of the CDR3: TGTGCCAGCAGCTCGGGACAGCTCGCGGAGACCCAGTACTTC.

This clonotype was seen a handful of times. The chain couples TRBV29-1 to TRBJ2-2; TRBD1 aligns across 9 bases. CDR1 is SQVTM, CDR2 ANQGSEA, per germline. V shed 5 bases and J 0 bases; nucleotides not matched to a gene: 1. CDR3 length: 14 residues. CDR3 DNA: TGCAGCGTTACAGGGGGCGCGAACACCGGGGAGCTGTTTTTT. Its translation is CSVTGGANTGELFF.

This clonotype was detected many times. DNA of the CDR3: TGTGCCAGCTTAGCCGATTATTCGAACACTGAAGCTTTCTTT. It translates to CASLADYSNTEAFF. This chain links TRBV10-3 with TRBJ1-1, with no clear D. Per the germline V gene, CDR1 is ENHRY and CDR2 is SYGVKD. CDR3 length: 14 residues. The V and J ends lost 10 bases and 1 base respectively, with 16 bases between them.

The genes are TRBV24-1 and TRBJ1-5, with TRBD1 matching 12 bases. There are 15 residues in the CDR3. CDR1 is KGHDR, CDR2 SFDVKD, per germline. The V and J ends lost 4 bases and 13 bases, in that order; junction bases with no gene match: 10. CDR3 sequence reads: CATSDPGTGGEGQHF. The CDR3, as DNA: TGTGCCACCAGTGACCCAGGGACAGGGGGCGAAGGACAGCATTTT.

J is TRBJ2-7 and V is TRBV29-1, with TRBD1 matching over 9 bases. The CDR3 extends over 10 amino acids. Germline V lookup: CDR1 SQVTM, CDR2 ANQGSEA. After removal of 8 bases from V and 5 bases from J, the junction contained 1 base not matched to a gene. The CDR3 reads CSWTGDEQYF. The CDR3 nucleotides are TGCAGCTGGACAGGGGACGAGCAGTACTTC.

This clonotype came up many times. The CDR3 sequence is CAISEEQRKTQYF. In DNA, the CDR3 is TGTGCCATCAGTGAGGAGCAGAGGAAGACCCAGTACTTC. The chain employs TRBV10-3 and TRBJ2-5; D unclear. The germline gives CDR1 ENHRY, CDR2 SYGVKD. The CDR3 has 13 amino acids. Between the trimmed V and J ends, which lost 2 bases and 6 bases, there was a span of 10 bases.

V usage is TRBV14 and J usage is TRBJ1-2, with D uncertain. CDR3 length equals 15 residues. Germline CDR1 and CDR2: SGHDN and FVKESK. V was cut by 4 bases and J by 2 bases, with 14 bases left in between. CDR3 sequence: CASSPPGRLNYGYTF. CDR3 sequence (DNA): TGTGCCAGCAGCCCCCCCGGGCGACTAAACTATGGCTACACCTTC.

The chain is built from TRBV10-3 and TRBJ1-6, with a weak D call TRBD1 (5 bases). The V gene lost 10 bases and the J gene lost 13 bases, with 26 bases spanning the gap. This CDR3 spans 15 amino acids. CDR1 is ENHRY, CDR2 SYGVKD, per germline. The CDR3 sequence: CARREYGTHKVPLHF. Here the CDR3 DNA reads TGTGCCAGGAGGGAATACGGGACCCATAAGGTTCCCCTCCACTTT.

This clonotype was seen ten or more times. This rearrangement joins TRBV7-2 to TRBJ2-7; D possibly uses TRBD1 or TRBD2 (5 bases each). Trimming shortened V by 1 base and J by 6 bases, and 10 bases separated the two germline ends. CDR3 length: 13 residues. CDR1 and CDR2 from the germline V gene are SGHTA and FQGNSA. The CDR3 loop reads CASSLGGDFEQYF. CDR3 bases: TGTGCCAGCAGCTTAGGAGGGGATTTCGAGCAGTACTTC.

The CDR3 DNA reads as TGTTCGAGTGGCAGTTTAGGGACCGGGGAGCTGTTTTTT. Translated: CSSGSLGTGELFF. The V gene is TRBV2, the J gene TRBJ2-2, with D hard to call. The V gene's germline CDR1 is SNHLY and CDR2 FYNNEI. This CDR3 is built from 13 residues.

Ten or more counts support this clonotype. The chain employs TRBV2 and TRBJ1-5; possible D gene TRBD1, 5 bases. The CDR3 consists of 15 residues. Trimming removed 6 bases at V and 1 base at J, with 13 bases between. CDR1 and CDR2 from the germline V gene are SNHLY and FYNNEI. CDR3 region: CASSRRGGSNQPQHF. The DNA for the CDR3 is TGTGCCAGCAGCCGCCGGGGCGGGAGCAATCAGCCCCAGCATTTT.

The chain is built from TRBV7-9 and TRBJ2-2; 8 positions match TRBD2. This CDR3 has 16 amino acids. The V segment lost 3 bases and the J segment 3 bases; nucleotides outside the gene matches: 6. Germline V CDR1 and CDR2: SEHNR, FQNEAQ (reference sequence). The CDR3 DNA follows: TGTGCCAGCAGCTTCGGCGGGGGGTATTACACCGGGGAGCTGTTTTTT. Encoded protein: CASSFGGGYYTGELFF.

The chain joins TRBV25-1 to TRBJ2-5; D is ambiguous. This CDR3 region has 15 residues. CDR1 is MGHDK, CDR2 SYGVNS, per germline. V was clipped by 8 bases and J by 2 bases, with 18 bases between them. The CDR3: CASSTRRVKQETQYF. The DNA for the CDR3 is TGTGCCAGCTCAACCCGAAGGGTAAAACAAGAGACCCAGTACTTC.

The sample holds a few counts of this clonotype. The gene calls are TRBV29-1 and TRBJ2-2, with D maybe TRBD1 (6 bases). Germline CDR1 reads SQVTM; CDR2 reads ANQGSEA. The length of the CDR3 is 14 residues. Trimming stripped 3 bases from V and 4 bases from J, with 12 bases between. In nucleotides, the CDR3 is TGCAGCGTTGAGGGGACAAGCCCCACCGGGGAGCTGTTTTTT. It specifies CSVEGTSPTGELFF.

A single count supports this clonotype. A much larger clone is a single base away; this may be a read error. The chain has TRBV29-1 and TRBJ1-3; D is undetermined. Germline CDR1 SQVTM, CDR2 ANQGSEA. This CDR3 spans 15 amino acids. Trimming left V 3 bases short and J 0 bases short, with 12 bases between. DNA for the CDR3: TGCAGCGTTGAGGCCGGGATTCACTCTGGAAACACCATATATTTT. Its translation: CSVEAGIHSGNTIYF.

This clonotype was seen at least ten times. The chain employs TRBV25-1 and TRBJ2-5; 8 bases are a match to TRBD2. V was pared by 3 bases and J by 5 bases, with 5 bases of the junction left unmatched. The germline V gene encodes CDR1 MGHDK and CDR2 SYGVNS. The CDR3 runs to 14 residues. CDR3 in amino acids: CASSDGRAYETQYF. The DNA of the CDR3 is TGTGCCAGCAGTGACGGGAGGGCCTATGAGACCCAGTACTTC.

With respect to this clonotype: One end of the junction varies from germline; a read error may be responsible. The chain joins TRBV7-9 to TRBJ1-2, with unresolved D. The CDR3 has 14 residues. CDR1 is SEHNR and CDR2 is FQNEAQ in the germline V gene (reference sequence). As DNA, the CDR3 is TGCGCCAGCAGCCAAGATGGAGTTAACTATGGCTACACCTTC. The encoded protein is CASSQDGVNYGYTF.

The rearrangement joins TRBV12-3 or TRBV12-4 to TRBJ2-7; D gene ambiguous. Trimming left V 3 bases short and J 5 bases short, with 14 bases between. The CDR3 covers 14 residues. The CDR3 DNA reads TGTGCCAGCAGTTTTGGGGTGGGGTTAGACGAGCAGTACTTC. Translation: CASSFGVGLDEQYF.

Regarding this clonotype: One end of the junction does not line up with germline, which may come from a read error. V is TRBV7-2 and J is TRBJ2-2, with 14 bases identical to TRBD2. Germline-derived CDR1 and CDR2 are SGHTA and FQGNSA. The CDR3 sequence is 21 residues long. CDR3 DNA: TGTGCCAGCAGCTTAGCGTTGTTCGGACTAGCGGGGGGCCGAAACACAGGGGAGCTGTTTTTT. This translates into CASSLALFGLAGGRNTGELFF.

This clonotype was observed a few times. The gene calls are TRBV7-9 and TRBJ1-4; the match to TRBD1 covers 10 bases. The J segment lost 6 bases and the V segment lost 5 bases, leaving 6 bases of the junction unmatched. The germline V gene encodes CDR1 SEHNR and CDR2 FQNEAQ (reference sequence). The CDR3 covers 15 residues. The CDR3 DNA follows: TGTGCCAGCAGCGCCAGACAGGGGGCATATGAAAAACTGTTTTTT. Residues: CASSARQGAYEKLFF.

Of note for this clonotype: A single base separates this from a much larger clone, so it may be a read error. The chain carries TRBV10-3 and TRBJ2-7; the match to TRBD1 covers 9 bases. From germline, CDR1 is ENHRY and CDR2 SYGVKD. The CDR3 consists of 14 residues. The CDR3 reads CAVSERGQGYEQYF. The CDR3 DNA reads TGTGCCGTCAGTGAGAGGGGACAGGGATACGAGCAGTACTTC.

In this sample, this clonotype turned up many times. V is TRBV7-9 and J is TRBJ1-1, with 11 bases aligning to TRBD1. The germline V gene encodes CDR1 SEHNR and CDR2 FQNEAQ (reference sequence). Trimming at V came to 4 bases and at J to 1 base, leaving 2 bases not matched to a gene. This CDR3 is built from 15 residues. CDR3 bases: TGTGCCAGCAGCTGGGGACAGGGGGAGAACACTGAAGCTTTCTTT. Translating it yields CASSWGQGENTEAFF.